This TCR beta chain emerged from a study of T cells in Graves' hyperthyroidism and ophthalmopathy. The study, taken as a whole, reports: Most expanded thyroid clonotypes above 0.001 recurred in blood.

For this clonotype: Antigen unknown.

The ends were cut back, 0 bases at V and 6 bases at J, with 20 bases in the middle. CDR3 length: 17 residues. Germline CDR1 reads SGHRS; CDR2 reads YFSETQ. RNA transcripts were the template for amplifying TCR beta CDR3 regions. TCR CDR3 underwent first-round RT-PCR with the HTBI primer set. MiXCR, applied by TCRdb to the multiplex PCR reads, yields one record per CDR3 protein. There are hundreds of thousands of distinct CDR3 sequences in the sample; about 20% occur only once, and 40% to 50% lies in the top ten. Sequenced input: blood. The chain has TRBV5-1 and TRBJ2-3; a weak D match, TRBD2 (6 bases). This clonotype was sampled from a man in his forties or fifties with Graves' ophthalmopathy. CDR3 sequence (DNA): TGCGCCAGCAGCTTGGCATCCCCCGGGACTTCCAAGGATACGCAGTATTTT. It translates to CASSLASPGTSKDTQYF.